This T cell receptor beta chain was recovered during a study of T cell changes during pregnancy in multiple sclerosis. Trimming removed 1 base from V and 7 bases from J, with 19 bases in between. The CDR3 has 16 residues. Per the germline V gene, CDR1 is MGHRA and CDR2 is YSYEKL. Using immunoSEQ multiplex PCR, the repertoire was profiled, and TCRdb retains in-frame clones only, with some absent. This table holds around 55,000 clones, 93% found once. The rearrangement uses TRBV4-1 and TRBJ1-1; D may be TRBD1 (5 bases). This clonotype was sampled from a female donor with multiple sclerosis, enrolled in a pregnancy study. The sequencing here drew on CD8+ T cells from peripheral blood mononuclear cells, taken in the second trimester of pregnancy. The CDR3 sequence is CASSQAPQGYLFEAFF. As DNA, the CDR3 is TGCGCCAGCAGCCAAGCTCCTCAGGGCTATCTTTTTGAAGCTTTCTTT.